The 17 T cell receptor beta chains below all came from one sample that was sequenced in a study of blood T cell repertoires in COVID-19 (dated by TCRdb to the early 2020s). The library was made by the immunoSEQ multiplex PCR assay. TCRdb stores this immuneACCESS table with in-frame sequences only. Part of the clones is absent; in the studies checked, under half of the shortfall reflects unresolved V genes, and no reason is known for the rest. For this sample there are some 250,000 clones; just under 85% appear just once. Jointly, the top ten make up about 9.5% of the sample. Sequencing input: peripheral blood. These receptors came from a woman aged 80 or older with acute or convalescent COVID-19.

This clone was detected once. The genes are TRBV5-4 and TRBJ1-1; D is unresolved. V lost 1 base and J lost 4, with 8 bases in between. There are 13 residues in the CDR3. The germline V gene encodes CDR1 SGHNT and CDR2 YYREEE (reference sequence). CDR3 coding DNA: TGTGCCAGCAGCTTGTTAACGAGCACTGAAGCTTTCTTT. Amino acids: CASSLLTSTEAFF.

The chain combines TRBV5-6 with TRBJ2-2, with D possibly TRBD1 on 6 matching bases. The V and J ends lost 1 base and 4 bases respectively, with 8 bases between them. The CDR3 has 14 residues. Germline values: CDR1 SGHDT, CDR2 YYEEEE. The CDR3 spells CASSLRRGTGELFF. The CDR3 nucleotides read TGTGCCAGCAGCTTGCGCAGGGGCACCGGGGAGCTGTTTTTT.

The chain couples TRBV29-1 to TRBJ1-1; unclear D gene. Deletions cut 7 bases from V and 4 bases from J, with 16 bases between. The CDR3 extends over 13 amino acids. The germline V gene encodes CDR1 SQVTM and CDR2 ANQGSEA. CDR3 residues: CSAHRSEGTEAFF. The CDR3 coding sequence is TGCAGCGCCCACCGGTCTGAGGGCACTGAAGCTTTCTTT.

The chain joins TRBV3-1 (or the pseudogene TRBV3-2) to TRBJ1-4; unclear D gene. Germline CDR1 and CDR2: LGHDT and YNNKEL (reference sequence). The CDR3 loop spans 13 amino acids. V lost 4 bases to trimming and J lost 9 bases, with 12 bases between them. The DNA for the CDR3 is TGTGCCAGCAGCCTCGGGAGAGGGAAAAAACTGTTTTTT. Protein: CASSLGRGKKLFF.

The CDR3 protein is CASSPQWSRGDTIYF. CDR3 DNA sequence: TGTGCCAGCAGTCCCCAGTGGAGTCGCGGGGACACCATATATTTT. The chain recombines TRBV28 with TRBJ1-3; D unclear. V was shortened by 5 bases and J by 8 bases, with 19 bases between the two germline ends. The CDR3 spans 15 residues. The germline gives CDR1 MDHEN, CDR2 SYDVKM. Together with reference TRBV28 and TRBJ1-3, the CDR3 gives the full variable domain: DVKVTQSSRYLVKRTGEKVFLECVQDMDHENMFWYRQDPGLGLRLIYFSYDVKMKEKGDIPEGYSVSREKKERFSLILESASTNQTSMYLCASSPQWSRGDTIYFGEGSWLTVV.

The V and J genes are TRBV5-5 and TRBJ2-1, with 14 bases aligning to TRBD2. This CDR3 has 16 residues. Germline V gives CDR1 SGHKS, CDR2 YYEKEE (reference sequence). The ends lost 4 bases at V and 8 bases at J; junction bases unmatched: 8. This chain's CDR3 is CASSRDPTSGGDEQFF. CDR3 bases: TGTGCCAGCAGCCGGGACCCGACTAGCGGGGGGGATGAGCAGTTCTTC.

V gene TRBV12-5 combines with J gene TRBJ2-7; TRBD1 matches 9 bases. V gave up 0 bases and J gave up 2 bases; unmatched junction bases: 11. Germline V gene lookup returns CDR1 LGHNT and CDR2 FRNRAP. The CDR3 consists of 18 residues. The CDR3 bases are TGTGCTAGTGGTTTGGTACTATTTAGGGACAGGGTTACCTACGAGCAGTACTTC. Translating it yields CASGLVLFRDRVTYEQYF. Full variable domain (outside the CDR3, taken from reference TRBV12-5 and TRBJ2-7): DARVTQTPRHKVTEMGQEVTMRCQPILGHNTVFWYRQTMMQGLELLAYFRNRAPLDDSGMPKDRFSAEMPDATLATLKIQPSEPRDSAVYFCASGLVLFRDRVTYEQYFGPGTRLTVT.

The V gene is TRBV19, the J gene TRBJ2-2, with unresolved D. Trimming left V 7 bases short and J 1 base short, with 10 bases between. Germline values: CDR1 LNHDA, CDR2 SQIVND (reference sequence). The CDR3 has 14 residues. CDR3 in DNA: TGTGCCAGTACTGGAGCGAGGAACACCGGGGAGCTGTTTTTT. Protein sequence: CASTGARNTGELFF.

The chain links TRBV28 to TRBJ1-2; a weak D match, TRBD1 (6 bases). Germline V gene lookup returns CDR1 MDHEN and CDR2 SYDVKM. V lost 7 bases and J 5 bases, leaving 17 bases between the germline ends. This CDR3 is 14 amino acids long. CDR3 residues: CASMDGGPGYGYTF. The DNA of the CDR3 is TGTGCCAGCATGGACGGGGGGCCGGGATATGGCTACACCTTC.

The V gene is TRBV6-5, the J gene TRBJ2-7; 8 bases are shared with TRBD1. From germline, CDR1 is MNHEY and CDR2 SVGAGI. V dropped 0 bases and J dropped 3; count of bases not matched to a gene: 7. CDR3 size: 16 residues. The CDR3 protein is CASSYSRQGTSYEQYF. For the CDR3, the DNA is TGTGCCAGCAGTTACTCGAGACAGGGGACAAGCTACGAGCAGTACTTC.

Here the CDR3 reads CAIRDSFNSPLHF. Here the CDR3 DNA reads TGTGCCATCAGGGACAGTTTTAATTCACCCCTCCACTTT. The gene calls are TRBV10-3 and TRBJ1-6, with D perhaps TRBD1 (6 bases). The CDR3 contains 13 residues. The V gene's germline CDR1 is ENHRY and CDR2 SYGVKD. Trimming stripped 6 bases from V and 6 bases from J, with 9 bases between.

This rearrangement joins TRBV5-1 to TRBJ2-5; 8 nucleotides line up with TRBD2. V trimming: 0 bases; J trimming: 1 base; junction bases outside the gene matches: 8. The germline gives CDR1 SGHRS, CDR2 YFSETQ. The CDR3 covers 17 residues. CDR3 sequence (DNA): TGCGCCAGCAGCTTGGGGGGAATAGCGGGGTTCCAAGAGACCCAGTACTTC. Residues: CASSLGGIAGFQETQYF.

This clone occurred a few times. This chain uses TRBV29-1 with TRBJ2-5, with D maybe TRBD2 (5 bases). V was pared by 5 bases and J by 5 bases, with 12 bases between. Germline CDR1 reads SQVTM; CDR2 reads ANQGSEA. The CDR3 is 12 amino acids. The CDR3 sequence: CSVLTGSETQYF. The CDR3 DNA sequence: TGCAGCGTTCTTACGGGGAGTGAGACCCAGTACTTC. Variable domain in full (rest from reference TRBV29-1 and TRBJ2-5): SAVISQKPSRDICQRGTSLTIQCQVDSQVTMMFWYRQQPGQSLTLIATANQGSEATYESGFVIDKFPISRPNLTFSTLTVSNMSPEDSSIYLCSVLTGSETQYFGPGTRLLVL.

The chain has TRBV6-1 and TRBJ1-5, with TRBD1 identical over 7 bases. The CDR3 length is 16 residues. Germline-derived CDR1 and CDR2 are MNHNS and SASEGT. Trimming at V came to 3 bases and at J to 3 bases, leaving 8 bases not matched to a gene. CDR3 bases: TGTGCCAGCAGTGACCCTCGACAGGGAGTCAATCAGCCCCAGCATTTT. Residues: CASSDPRQGVNQPQHF.

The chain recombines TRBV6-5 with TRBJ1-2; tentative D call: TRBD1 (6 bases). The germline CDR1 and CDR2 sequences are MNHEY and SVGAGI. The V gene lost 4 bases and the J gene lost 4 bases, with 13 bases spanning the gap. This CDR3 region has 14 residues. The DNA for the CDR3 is TGTGCCAGCAGTTCCGGGGGGCTGGGCTATGGCTACACCTTC. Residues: CASSSGGLGYGYTF.

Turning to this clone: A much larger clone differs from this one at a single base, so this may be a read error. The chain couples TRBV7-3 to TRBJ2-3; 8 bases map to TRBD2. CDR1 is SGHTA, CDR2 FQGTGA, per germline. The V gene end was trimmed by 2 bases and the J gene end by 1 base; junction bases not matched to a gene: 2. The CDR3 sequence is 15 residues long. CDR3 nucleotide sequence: TGTGCCAGCAGCTTACTGCGGGGGGGCACAGATACGCAGTATTTT. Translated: CASSLLRGGTDTQYF.

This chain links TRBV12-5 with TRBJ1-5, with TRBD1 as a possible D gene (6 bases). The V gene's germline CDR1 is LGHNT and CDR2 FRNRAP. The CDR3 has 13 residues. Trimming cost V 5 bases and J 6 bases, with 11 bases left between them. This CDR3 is CASGLGGAQPQHF. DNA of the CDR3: TGTGCTAGTGGTCTAGGGGGTGCTCAGCCCCAGCATTTT.